The clone carrying this T cell receptor beta chain appeared once. The sample originates from a study of T cell changes during pregnancy in multiple sclerosis. Sequencing was performed with immunoSEQ multiplex PCR; in TCRdb, only in-frame clones are kept and a portion is missing. There are some 100,000 clones in the sample; more than 90% occur only once, and around 3% lies in the top ten. Looked up from germline, CDR1 is SGDLS and CDR2 is YYNGEE. V shed 1 base and J 5 bases; nucleotides not matched to a gene: 3. The CDR3 extends over 15 amino acids. The starting material was peripheral blood, obtained in the second trimester of pregnancy. The sequence came from a female donor with multiple sclerosis, enrolled in a pregnancy study. This sequence joins TRBV9 and TRBJ2-2, with TRBD1 matching over 9 bases. CDR3 nucleotides: TGTGCCAGCAGCGTATCACAGGGGGCGACCGGGGAGCTGTTTTTT. Translation: CASSVSQGATGELFF.